This TCR beta chain emerged from a study of T cell responses to AZD1222 COVID-19 vaccine. The V end was cut by 4 bases, the J end by 2 bases, with 24 bases between. Looked up from germline, CDR1 is ENHRY and CDR2 is SYGVKD. The CDR3 is 18 amino acids. Method: immunoSEQ multiplex PCR; TCRdb's copy keeps in-frame clones and lacks some. The table shows about 120,000 clones, with around 89% occurring only once. Notes on the study in general: Among vaccine-associated CD4 TCRs, coverage spanned spike, with dominance at 160-218 and 743-854.

As concerns this clone: Its target is not known.

The receptor was isolated from an adult who received the AZD1222 COVID-19 vaccine. The material sequenced was peripheral blood, taken 28 days after the second AZD1222 dose. This rearrangement joins TRBV10-3 to TRBJ2-7, with D possibly matching TRBD1 (7 bases). CDR3: CAISGSPNRGGWAYEQYF. In DNA form, the CDR3 reads TGTGCCATCAGTGGATCGCCTAACAGGGGAGGTTGGGCCTACGAGCAGTACTTC.